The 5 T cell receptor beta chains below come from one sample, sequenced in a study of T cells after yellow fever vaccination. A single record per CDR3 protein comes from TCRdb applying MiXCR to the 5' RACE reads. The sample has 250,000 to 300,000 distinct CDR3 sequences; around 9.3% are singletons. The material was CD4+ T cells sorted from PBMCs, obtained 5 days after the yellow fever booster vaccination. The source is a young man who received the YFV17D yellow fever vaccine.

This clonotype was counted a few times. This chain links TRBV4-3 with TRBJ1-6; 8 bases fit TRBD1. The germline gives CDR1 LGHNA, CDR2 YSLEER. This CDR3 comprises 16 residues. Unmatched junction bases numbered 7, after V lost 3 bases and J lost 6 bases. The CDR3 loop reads CASSHTEDRVNSPLHF. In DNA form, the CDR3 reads TGCGCCAGCAGCCACACTGAGGACAGGGTTAATTCACCCCTCCACTTT.

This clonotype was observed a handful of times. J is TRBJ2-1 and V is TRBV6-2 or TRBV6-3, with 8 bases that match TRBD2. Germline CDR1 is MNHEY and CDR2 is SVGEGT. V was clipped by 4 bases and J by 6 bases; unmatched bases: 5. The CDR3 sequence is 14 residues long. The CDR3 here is CASSLGLGTNEQFF. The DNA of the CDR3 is TGTGCCAGCAGTTTGGGACTAGGGACCAATGAGCAGTTCTTC.

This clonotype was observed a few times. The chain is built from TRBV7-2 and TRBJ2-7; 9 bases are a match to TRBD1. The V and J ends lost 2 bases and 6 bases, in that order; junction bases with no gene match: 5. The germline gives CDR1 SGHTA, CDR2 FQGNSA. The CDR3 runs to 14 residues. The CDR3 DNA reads TGTGCCAGCAGCTTACCACAGGGGGCGGGCGAGCAGTACTTC. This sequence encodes CASSLPQGAGEQYF.

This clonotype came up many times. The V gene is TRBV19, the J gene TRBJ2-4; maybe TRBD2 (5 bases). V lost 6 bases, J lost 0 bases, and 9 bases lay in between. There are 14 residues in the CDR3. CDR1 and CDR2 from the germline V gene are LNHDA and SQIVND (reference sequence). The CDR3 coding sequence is TGTGCCAGTAGGCGGACTTTAGCCAAAAACATTCAGTACTTC. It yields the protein CASRRTLAKNIQYF.

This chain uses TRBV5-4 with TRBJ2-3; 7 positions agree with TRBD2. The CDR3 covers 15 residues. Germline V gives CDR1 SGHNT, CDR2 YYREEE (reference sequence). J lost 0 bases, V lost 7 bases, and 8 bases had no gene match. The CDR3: CASRRGDGSTDTQYF. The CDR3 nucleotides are TGTGCCAGCCGACGGGGGGACGGAAGCACAGATACGCAGTATTTT.